This TCR beta chain was documented in a study of T cells after yellow fever vaccination. Looking at the study overall: With SMART-Seq v4 Ultra Low Input, the fractions containing low cell numbers were prepared. Study findings and constraints: Subsequent booster samples again held most clones from primary vaccination (around 96% CD4, about 90% CD8). Among all clonotypes, a small share was observed in both CD4 and CD8 compartments.

TCR cDNA was made by 5'RACE template switching, adding a universal primer site and UMIs. TCRdb reanalysed the 5' RACE reads using MiXCR and keeps one entry per CDR3 protein. The table lists roughly 94,000 distinct CDR3 sequences, about 8.2% of them singletons. This clonotype was detected ten times or more. This sample comprised CD8+ T cells not binding an NS4B(214-222) dextramer, sorted from PBMCs, obtained approximately 15 days after the first yellow fever vaccination. The clonotype comes from a man between 18 and 29 years old who received the YFV17D yellow fever vaccine.

CDR3 coding DNA: TGTGCCAGCAGCCGACGGGTTAATAGCGGGGGGGGAGATACGCAGTATTTT. It encodes CASSRRVNSGGGDTQYF. The chain uses TRBV7-6 and TRBJ2-3, with 11 bases fitting TRBD2. Unmatched junction bases numbered 12, after V lost 5 bases and J lost 5 bases. Germline CDR1 reads SGHVS; CDR2 reads FNYEAQ. The CDR3 loop spans 17 amino acids. The full variable domain, in which reference TRBV7-6 and TRBJ2-3 provide the parts outside the CDR3, is GAGVSQSPRYKVTKRGQDVALRCDPISGHVSLYWYRQALGQGPEFLTYFNYEAQQDKSGLPNDRFSAERPEGSISTLTIQRTEQRDSAMYRCASSRRVNSGGGDTQYFGPGTRLTVL.